This section outlines one T cell receptor beta chain sequence together with its context. The antigen is unknown. The identical CDR3 is also encoded by other nucleotide sequences in the sample. Data came from immunoSEQ multiplex PCR; TCRdb stores just in-frame clones and leaves some out. The data contain around 100,000 clones, about 91% of them singletons. The germline V gene encodes CDR1 MNHEY and CDR2 SMNVEV (reference sequence). V was clipped by 6 bases and J by 4 bases, with 13 bases between them. The CDR3 has 14 amino acids. This sample is part of a study of T cell responses to AZD1222 COVID-19 vaccine. Study conclusions and caveats: Clonal diversity was possibly underestimated, and the donors were mostly white British, with more females. Nearly half of spike-specific TCRs reportedly target variant regions that are unmutated in the B.1.351 and B.1.1.7 variants. Increased Spike-specific TCR breadth and depth were observed after two AZD1222 doses. Researchers report vaccine-associated CD4 TCRs spanning spike, with dominance at 160-218 and 743-854.

The material was peripheral blood, obtained on day 0 of AZD1222 vaccination. The rearrangement joins TRBV27 to TRBJ2-1; D is possibly TRBD1 or TRBD2 (5 bases each). The TCR originated in an adult in good health. The CDR3 sequence is CASSRGAGYNEQFF. Here the CDR3 DNA reads TGTGCCAGCAGCCGAGGGGCCGGATACAATGAGCAGTTCTTC.